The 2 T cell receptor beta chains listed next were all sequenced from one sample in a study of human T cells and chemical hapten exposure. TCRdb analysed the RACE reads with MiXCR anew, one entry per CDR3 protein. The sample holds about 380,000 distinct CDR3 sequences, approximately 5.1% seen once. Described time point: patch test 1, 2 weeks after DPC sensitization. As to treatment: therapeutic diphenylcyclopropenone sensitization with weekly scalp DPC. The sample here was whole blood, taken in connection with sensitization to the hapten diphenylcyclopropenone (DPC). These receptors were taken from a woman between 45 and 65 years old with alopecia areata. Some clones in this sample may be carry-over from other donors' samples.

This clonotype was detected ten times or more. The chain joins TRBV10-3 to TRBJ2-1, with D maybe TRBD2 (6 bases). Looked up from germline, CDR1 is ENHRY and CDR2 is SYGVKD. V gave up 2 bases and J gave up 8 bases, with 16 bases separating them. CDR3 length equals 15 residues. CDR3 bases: TGTGCCATCAGTGAGGCGCGGGAATTTGGGTATGAGCAGTTCTTC. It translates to CAISEAREFGYEQFF.

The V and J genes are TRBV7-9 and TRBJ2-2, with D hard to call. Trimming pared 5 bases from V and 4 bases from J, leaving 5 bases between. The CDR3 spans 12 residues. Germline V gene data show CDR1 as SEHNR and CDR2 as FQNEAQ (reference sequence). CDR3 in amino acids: CASSAGTGELFF. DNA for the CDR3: TGTGCCAGCAGCGCAGGCACCGGGGAGCTGTTTTTT.